A selection of T cell receptor beta chains follows, all from one sample in a study of blood T cell repertoires in COVID-19. Measured with immunoSEQ multiplex PCR; TCRdb has only the in-frame clones, and not every one. The sample lists about 200,000 clones, about 83% occurring once. The sequencing input was peripheral blood. The receptors derive from a woman in her fifties or sixties with acute or convalescent COVID-19. CDR3s include the opening cysteine and the closing phenylalanine or tryptophan.

v_call	j_call	cdr3_aa
TRBV20-1	TRBJ2-3	CSASIGLGYTDTQYF
TRBV18	TRBJ2-5	CASSPGTGSRETQYF
TRBV2	TRBJ2-1	CASRQAVEQFF
TRBV6-6	TRBJ1-5	CASSYPGLSNQPQHF
TRBV3-1/TRBV3-2	TRBJ1-2	CASSHRGGAYGYTF
TRBV15	TRBJ2-5	CATSSAEETQYF
TRBV19	TRBJ2-3	CASSIGEGGRGTDTQYF
TRBV10-1	TRBJ2-1	CASSESFGLAVYNEQFF
TRBV5-1	TRBJ2-1	CASSLTTSGSSYNEQFF
TRBV12-5	TRBJ2-1	CASGLPRNNEQFF
TRBV9	TRBJ1-1	CASSVSTGGYTEAFF
TRBV27	TRBJ1-1	CASQQGRVNTEAFF
TRBV5-8	TRBJ2-3	CASMFLAGHTDTQYF
TRBV11-1	TRBJ1-1	CASRGQVNTEAFF
TRBV11-3	TRBJ2-5	CASSKGGGREKTQYF
TRBV5-6	TRBJ2-7	CASSVTGLIYEQYF
TRBV2	TRBJ2-7	CASSGVFYEQYF